This T cell receptor beta chain was retrieved from a study of blood T cell repertoires in COVID-19. Turning to the study itself: Both acute and convalescent COVID-19 samples were obtained from the United States, Italy and Spain. T cells, B-cell-depleted T cells, or PBMCs provided the cDNA or gDNA that served as material.

Original handling: Amplifying reference gene primers gave estimates of nucleated cell counts. Repertoires were generated with immunoSEQ multiplex PCR, while TCRdb's copy carries only in-frame clones and drops some. That table supplies the V and J calls and clone size; D and trimming were determined from the DNA. The sample has about 40,000 clones, approximately 80% seen once. CDR3 length: 16 amino acids. V was cut by 5 bases and J by 1 base, with 17 bases left in between. Germline values: CDR1 MGHRA, CDR2 YSYEKL. The TCR originated in a woman aged 60-70 years with acute or convalescent COVID-19. The chain carries TRBV4-1 and TRBJ1-1; TRBD1 might be the D (6 bases). The sample taken for sequencing was peripheral blood. The CDR3 nucleotides are TGCGCCAGCAGCTCGGGACATGACCTACCGAACACTGAAGCTTTCTTT. It specifies CASSSGHDLPNTEAFF.